The 21 T cell receptor beta chains reported below all come from one sample, sequenced in a study of siplizumab effects on memory and regulatory T cells. Produced via immunoSEQ multiplex PCR; TCRdb's table is partial and in-frame only. The sample records about 87,000 clones, 90% being singletons. The specimen sequenced was CD4+ T cells sorted from blood. These receptors were obtained from a human donor in good health.

Concerning this clone: Germline and junction disagree at one end, which may indicate a read error. The V call is TRBV18, the J call TRBJ2-5; D unclear. The J call may be in error: the DNA end matches TRBJ2-7 better. Germline V CDR1 and CDR2: KGHSH, LQKENI. This CDR3 region has 15 residues. The CDR3 nucleotides are TGTGCCAGCTCACCAAACCCCCGGGCCTCCGACGAGCAGTACTTC. Translation gives CASSPNPRASDEQYF.

The chain recombines TRBV5-1 with TRBJ1-2, with D perhaps TRBD1 (6 bases). This CDR3 comprises 16 residues. Germline values: CDR1 SGHRS, CDR2 YFSETQ. V was cut by 4 bases and J by 1 base, with 17 bases left in between. The CDR3 coding sequence is TGCGCCAGCAGCACTACAACAGGGATCGGTAACTATGGCTACACCTTC. Translated: CASSTTTGIGNYGYTF. The variable domain in full, completed from reference TRBV5-1 and TRBJ1-2, reads KAGVTQTPRYLIKTRGQQVTLSCSPISGHRSVSWYQQTPGQGLQFLFEYFSETQRNKGNFPGRFSGRQFSNSRSEMNVSTLELGDSALYLCASSTTTGIGNYGYTFGSGTRLTVV.

The rearrangement uses TRBV6-5 and TRBJ1-6; TRBD1 matches at 8 bases. The CDR3 runs to 15 residues. Trimming took 5 bases from V and 7 from J; bases not matched to a gene: 7. CDR1 MNHEY and CDR2 SVGAGI come from the germline V gene. CDR3: CASSLNRDRNSPLHF. The CDR3 DNA sequence: TGTGCCAGCAGTCTAAACCGGGACAGGAATTCACCCCTCCACTTT.

This chain joins TRBV6-1 and TRBJ2-7; 7 bases map to TRBD1. Germline lookup yields CDR1 MNHNS and CDR2 SASEGT. Trimming took 5 bases from V and 2 from J; bases not matched to a gene: 6. The CDR3 extends over 14 amino acids. The CDR3: CASSPRQGPYEQYF. In nucleotides, the CDR3 is TGTGCCAGCAGTCCCCGACAGGGACCCTACGAGCAGTACTTC.

Worth noting for this clone: This specimen includes other DNA sequences encoding the same CDR3. J is TRBJ2-1 and V is TRBV5-1; possible D gene TRBD2, 5 bases. Trimming removed 4 bases at V and 0 bases at J, with 8 bases between. CDR3 length equals 14 residues. Germline V lookup: CDR1 SGHRS, CDR2 YFSETQ. This chain's CDR3 is CASSVDFSYNEQFF. The CDR3 region has the DNA TGCGCCAGCAGCGTGGACTTCTCCTACAATGAGCAGTTCTTC.

The chain joins TRBV11-3 to TRBJ2-2; no clear D gene. Trimming cost V 0 bases and J 5 bases, with 7 bases left between them. Germline lookup yields CDR1 SGHNT and CDR2 YENEEA. The CDR3 loop spans 14 amino acids. The CDR3 DNA follows: TGTGCCAGCAGCTTAGAGGCCCTTACCGGGGAGCTGTTTTTT. This encodes CASSLEALTGELFF.

The chain employs TRBV2 and TRBJ1-4; the match to TRBD1 covers 11 bases. The CDR3 has 15 amino acids. Per the germline V gene, CDR1 is SNHLY and CDR2 is FYNNEI. V dropped 2 bases and J dropped 6; count of bases not matched to a gene: 2. This chain's CDR3 is CASSERTGGDEKLFF. In DNA, the CDR3 is TGTGCCAGCAGTGAAAGGACAGGGGGCGATGAAAAACTGTTTTTT.

This chain links TRBV30 with TRBJ1-4; D is unresolved. V dropped 4 bases and J dropped 1 base, with 4 bases sitting between them. There are 12 residues in the CDR3. CDR1 and CDR2 from the germline V gene are GTSNPN and SVGIG (reference sequence). The DNA for the CDR3 is TGTGCCTGGACGGGAACTAATGAAAAACTGTTTTTT. Protein product: CAWTGTNEKLFF.

The chain links TRBV29-1 to TRBJ2-3; D uncertain. The CDR3 has 10 residues. With 4 bases removed from V and 3 bases from J, the gap between germline ends came to 2 bases. Germline V gene data show CDR1 as SQVTM and CDR2 as ANQGSEA. CDR3 DNA: TGCAGCGTTGTTACAGATACGCAGTATTTT. Amino acids: CSVVTDTQYF.

The chain combines TRBV7-9 with TRBJ2-1, with D unresolved. This CDR3 is 13 amino acids long. Germline values: CDR1 SEHNR, CDR2 FQNEAQ (reference sequence). The germline V and J ends were trimmed by 5 bases and 7 bases, with 12 bases remaining between them. The CDR3 DNA sequence: TGTGCCAGCAGCGTACTGACTGATAATGAGCAGTTCTTC. The encoded protein is CASSVLTDNEQFF.

The chain is built from TRBV9 and TRBJ1-4, with TRBD1 as a possible D gene (5 bases). V shed 7 bases and J shed 8 bases, with 15 bases lying between them. The CDR3 loop spans 13 amino acids. Germline-derived CDR1 and CDR2 are SGDLS and YYNGEE. This chain's CDR3 is CASAGGGGEKLFF. In DNA form, the CDR3 reads TGTGCCAGCGCGGGGGGTGGAGGAGAAAAACTGTTTTTT.

The chain uses TRBV5-1 and TRBJ1-1; D is possibly TRBD1 (5 bases). V lost 0 bases and J lost 1, with 10 bases in between. The CDR3 loop spans 15 amino acids. The germline gives CDR1 SGHRS, CDR2 YFSETQ. The CDR3 protein is CASSLVWGKNTEAFF. The CDR3, as DNA: TGCGCCAGCAGCTTGGTATGGGGGAAGAACACTGAAGCTTTCTTT.

The genes are TRBV7-8 and TRBJ2-3; D possibly corresponds to TRBD2 (6 bases). Germline V gene data show CDR1 as SGHVS and CDR2 as FQNEAQ. Trimming removed 5 bases at V and 4 bases at J, with 19 bases between. CDR3 length: 16 amino acids. CDR3 in DNA: TGTGCCAGCAGCATATTTAGCGGCAGTGGGGCAGATACGCAGTATTTT. It yields the protein CASSIFSGSGADTQYF.

The chain links TRBV19 to TRBJ2-1; 14 bases are a match to TRBD2. CDR1 and CDR2 (germline): LNHDA, SQIVND (reference sequence). The CDR3 is 17 residues long. V lost 5 bases to trimming and J lost 3 bases; unmatched junction nucleotides: 6. CDR3 bases: TGTGCCAGTAGTGCCGGGACTAGCGGGAGAAGCTACAATGAGCAGTTCTTC. The encoded protein is CASSAGTSGRSYNEQFF.

The V call is TRBV7-6, the J call TRBJ2-7, with 12 bases fitting TRBD2. The CDR3 is 18 residues long. CDR1 is SGHVS, CDR2 FNYEAQ, per germline. The junction had 12 bases not matched to a gene; V was cut back by 4 bases and J by 2 bases. The CDR3 DNA reads TGTGCCAGCAGCTCACTCTCCGGGACTAGCGGGCGTCCCTACGAGCAGTACTTC. It encodes CASSSLSGTSGRPYEQYF. The variable domain in full, with the rest retrieved from reference TRBV7-6 and TRBJ2-7, is GAGVSQSPRYKVTKRGQDVALRCDPISGHVSLYWYRQALGQGPEFLTYFNYEAQQDKSGLPNDRFSAERPEGSISTLTIQRTEQRDSAMYRCASSSLSGTSGRPYEQYFGPGTRLTVT.

J is TRBJ1-1 and V is TRBV27; the D is unclear. Germline values: CDR1 MNHEY, CDR2 SMNVEV (reference sequence). The CDR3 has 14 residues. Trimming removed 5 bases at V and 2 bases at J, with 12 bases between. The CDR3 nucleotides are TGTGCCAGCAGTCCCCAATGGGGAAACACTGAAGCTTTCTTT. Residues: CASSPQWGNTEAFF.

V and J are TRBV10-3 and TRBJ2-3; TRBD1 matches at 7 bases. The CDR3 sequence is 14 residues long. Germline CDR1 reads ENHRY; CDR2 reads SYGVKD. With V trimmed by 7 bases and J by 1 base, 5 bases remained unmatched. The CDR3 loop reads CAINTGTGTDTQYF. In DNA form, the CDR3 reads TGTGCCATCAATACCGGGACAGGCACAGATACGCAGTATTTT.

In its sample, this clone was seen once. This chain connects TRBV5-8 to TRBJ2-7; D unresolved. Deletions cut 2 bases from V and 2 bases from J, with 2 bases between. The CDR3 sequence is 11 residues long. Germline-derived CDR1 and CDR2 are SGHTS and YDEGEE. The CDR3 spells CASSFTYEQYF. DNA for the CDR3: TGTGCCAGCAGCTTTACCTACGAGCAGTACTTC.

V gene TRBV9 combines with J gene TRBJ1-4; D remains unclear. V lost 0 bases and J lost 0, with 6 bases in between. This CDR3 spans 15 amino acids. CDR1 is SGDLS and CDR2 is YYNGEE in the germline V gene. CDR3 amino acids: CASSVDASTNEKLFF. The DNA of the CDR3 is TGTGCCAGCAGCGTAGACGCGTCAACTAATGAAAAACTGTTTTTT.

The chain joins TRBV11-3 to TRBJ2-5, with 8 nucleotides matching TRBD2. The CDR3 loop spans 15 amino acids. CDR1 and CDR2 from the germline V gene are SGHNT and YENEEA. J gave up 5 bases and V 5 bases, and 10 bases lay outside the gene matches. This CDR3 is CASSASGSAWETQYF. The CDR3 bases are TGTGCCAGCAGCGCGAGCGGGAGCGCCTGGGAGACCCAGTACTTC. The full variable domain, completed using reference TRBV11-3 and TRBJ2-5, is EAGVVQSPRYKIIEKKQPVAFWCNPISGHNTLYWYLQNLGQGPELLIRYENEEAVDDSQLPKDRFSAERLKGVDSTLKIQPAELGDSAVYLCASSASGSAWETQYFGPGTRLLVL.

The V gene is TRBV28, the J gene TRBJ2-3; 11 bases align to TRBD2. The CDR3 runs 16 residues. CDR1 MDHEN and CDR2 SYDVKM come from the germline V gene. The J segment lost 1 base and the V segment lost 7 bases, leaving 7 bases of the junction unmatched. The CDR3 nucleotides read TGTGCCAGCAACCTAAAGGGACTAGCGGGCACAGATACGCAGTATTTT. Amino acid sequence: CASNLKGLAGTDTQYF.